This T cell receptor (beta chain) was documented in a study of identical twins. A universal primer binding site was introduced by template switching. The final cDNA contained unique molecular identifiers. One entry per CDR3 protein, called by TCRdb with MiXCR from the 5' RACE reads. The table records 1.5 million to 2 million distinct CDR3 sequences, around 29% of them present only once. This clonotype has at least ten counts. The donors were all healthy and Caucasian. The sequenced sample consisted of cord blood. This TCR came from a newborn girl in good health.

The CDR3 DNA sequence: TGTGCCAGCTCACCAGGGAGGGTTAGCACAGATACGCAGTATTTT. The encoded protein is CASSPGRVSTDTQYF. The rearrangement uses TRBV18 and TRBJ2-3; 7 nucleotides line up with TRBD2. The CDR3 consists of 15 residues. Looked up from germline, CDR1 is KGHSH and CDR2 is LQKENI. The J segment lost 0 bases and the V segment lost 2 bases, leaving 2 bases of the junction unmatched.